A selection of T cell receptor beta chains follows, all from one sample in a study of CD8 T cells in Susac syndrome. TCRdb fed the immunoSEQ multiplex PCR reads into MiXCR, producing one record per CDR3 protein. Of about 190,000 distinct CDR3 sequences listed, about 94% are singletons. The sequenced sample consisted of CD4+ T cells from PBMCs. These receptor sequences come from a human donor with Susac syndrome. CDR3s include the opening cysteine and the closing phenylalanine or tryptophan. The D gene is left open where the match is weak. A row's size may be missing; if present it is once, few, many or a size class.

V gene,CDR3 length,J gene,clone size,D gene,CDR3 protein,CDR3 DNA
TRBV3-1,15,TRBJ2-7,NA,NA,CASSQDQGPLREQYF,TGTGCCAGCAGCCAAGATCAGGGTCCTTTGCGTGAGCAGTACTTC
TRBV2,13,TRBJ2-2,NA,NA,CASRTRNTGELFF,TGTGCCAGCAGGACTAGGAACACCGGGGAGCTGTTTTTT
TRBV3-1,14,TRBJ1-6,few,NA,CASSQDLRGSPLHF,TGTGCCAGCAGCCAAGATCTTCGAGGTTCACCCCTCCACTTT
TRBV7-2,16,TRBJ2-1,NA,NA,CASSLGGEAGYNEQFF,TGTGCCAGCAGCTTGGGTGGGGAGGCCGGATACAATGAGCAGTTCTTC
TRBV5-4,15,TRBJ2-3,NA,TRBD2,CASNSLAGGVDTQYF,TGTGCCAGCAACAGCCTAGCGGGGGGGGTAGATACGCAGTATTTT
TRBV7-2,14,TRBJ1-1,NA,NA,CASSSSVMNTEAFF,TGTGCCAGCAGCTCAAGCGTTATGAACACTGAAGCTTTCTTT
TRBV16,15,TRBJ1-6,NA,NA,CASSQHGLDVAPLHF,TGTGCCAGCAGCCAACATGGGCTAGACGTCGCACCCCTCCACTTT
TRBV12-3/TRBV12-4,13,TRBJ2-5,NA,NA,CASSLSRVETQYF,TGTGCCAGCAGTTTAAGCAGGGTGGAGACCCAGTACTTC
TRBV4-3,14,TRBJ2-2,NA,NA,CASSQVDYTGELFF,TGCGCCAGCAGCCAAGTGGACTACACCGGGGAGCTGTTTTTT
TRBV23-1,14,TRBJ1-2,NA,NA,CASTPITTNYGYTF,TGCGCCAGCACCCCTATAACGACGAACTATGGCTACACCTTC
TRBV6-5,15,TRBJ2-4,NA,TRBD2,CASQARRGGENIQYF,TGTGCCAGCCAGGCCCGACGCGGGGGAGAAAACATTCAGTACTTC
TRBV5-1,16,TRBJ2-5,NA,TRBD1,CASSLVRQGGQETQYF,TGCGCCAGCAGCTTGGTAAGACAGGGCGGCCAAGAGACCCAGTACTTC
TRBV5-6,14,TRBJ1-2,NA,TRBD1,CASSLASTGSSYTF,TGTGCCAGCAGCTTGGCATCGACAGGGAGTAGCTACACCTTC
TRBV6-5,14,TRBJ1-4,NA,NA,CASNSGARVEKLFF,TGTGCCAGCAACTCGGGGGCACGGGTTGAAAAACTGTTTTTT
TRBV3-1,13,TRBJ2-5,NA,NA,CASGDEMGETQYF,TGTGCCAGCGGGGATGAGATGGGAGAGACCCAGTACTTC
TRBV5-4,15,TRBJ1-2,NA,TRBD1,CASSFNLDRGYGYTF,TGTGCCAGCAGCTTCAACCTGGACAGGGGTTATGGCTACACCTTC
TRBV5-6,15,TRBJ2-5,NA,NA,CASSFVRTGQETQYF,TGTGCCAGCAGCTTTGTCAGAACGGGACAAGAGACCCAGTACTTC
TRBV12-3/TRBV12-4,13,TRBJ2-2,NA,TRBD1,CASSDRDVGELFF,TGTGCCAGCAGTGACAGGGATGTCGGGGAGCTGTTTTTT
TRBV30,14,TRBJ2-3,once,NA,CALRTASSTDTQYF,TGTGCCCTTAGAACTGCTTCTAGCACAGATACGCAGTATTTT
TRBV3-1,14,TRBJ2-6,NA,NA,CASSPSNGANVLTF,TGTGCCAGCAGCCCTTCAAACGGGGCCAACGTCCTGACTTTC
TRBV5-6,18,TRBJ2-7,NA,NA,CASSRLEEPKRSSYEQYF,TGTGCCAGCAGTCGTTTGGAGGAACCGAAAAGGAGCTCCTACGAGCAGTACTTC
TRBV11-1,13,TRBJ1-1,NA,NA,CASSSQQGTEAFF,TGTGCCAGCAGCTCGCAACAGGGTACTGAAGCTTTCTTT
TRBV28,16,TRBJ2-5,NA,NA,CASSLERENVGETQYF,TGTGCCAGCAGTTTAGAGAGGGAGAATGTAGGGGAGACCCAGTACTTC